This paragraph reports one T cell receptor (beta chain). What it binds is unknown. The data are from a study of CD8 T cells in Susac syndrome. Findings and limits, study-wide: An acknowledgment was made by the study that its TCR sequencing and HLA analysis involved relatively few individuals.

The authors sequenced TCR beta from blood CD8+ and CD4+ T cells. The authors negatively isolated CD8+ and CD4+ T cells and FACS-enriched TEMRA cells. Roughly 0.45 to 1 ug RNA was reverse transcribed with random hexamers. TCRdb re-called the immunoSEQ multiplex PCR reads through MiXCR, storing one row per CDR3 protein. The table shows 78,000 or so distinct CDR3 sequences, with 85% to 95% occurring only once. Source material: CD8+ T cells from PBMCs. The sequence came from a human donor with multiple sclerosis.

The CDR3 here is CSVVTGEGEQYF. CDR3 nucleotide sequence: TGCAGCGTTGTGACAGGGGAGGGTGAGCAGTACTTC. This chain uses TRBV29-1 with TRBJ2-7; maybe TRBD1 (8 bases). The V end was cut by 4 bases, the J end by 7 bases, with 14 bases between. Germline V lookup: CDR1 SQVTM, CDR2 ANQGSEA. The length of the CDR3 is 12 residues.